This TCR beta chain was sequenced for a study of beta chain features in type 1 diabetes. Study results and caveats: The naive, central memory and Treg TCRB repertoires looked more alike in patients than they did in healthy donors.

Between the trimmed V and J ends, which lost 0 bases and 0 bases, there was a span of 3 bases. Germline loops: CDR1 LNHNV, CDR2 YYDKDF (reference sequence). This CDR3 region has 13 residues. This clone was counted at least ten times. Its antigen is as yet unknown. The same CDR3 is also encoded by other DNA sequences in this sample. cDNA synthesis used the whole RNA isolate, giving expressed TCRB sequences. Using immunoSEQ multiplex PCR, the repertoire was profiled, and TCRdb retains in-frame clones only, with some absent. Altogether 240,000 or so clones are present, 25% to 35% being singletons, with the ten largest covering roughly 4%.

Sequencing input: central memory CD4+ T cells from blood. This TCR was recovered from a man younger than 40 in good health. This chain uses TRBV15 with TRBJ2-7; the D is unclear. The CDR3 region is CATSRDPSYEQYF. The CDR3 nucleotides read TGTGCCACCAGCAGAGATCCCTCCTACGAGCAGTACTTC.